This T cell receptor (beta chain) emerged from a study of blood T cell repertoires in COVID-19. As for the study in general: Sources were T cells, B-cell-depleted T cells, or PBMCs; the material itself was cDNA or gDNA.

The CDR3 totals 17 residues. As originally analysed: Estimation of nucleated cell counts relied on the amplification of reference gene primers. Only in-frame clones appear in the TCRdb table, and some are missing; sequencing was by immunoSEQ multiplex PCR. V and J calls and clone size are those listed in that table; D and trimming were worked out from the DNA. Found here are more than 45,000 clones, approximately 90% of them singletons; the top ten hold roughly a fifth. The receptor's source is a woman of 80 years or more with COVID-19, enrolled during active disease. The sample taken for sequencing was peripheral blood. The chain uses TRBV21-1 and TRBJ2-2; the table names TRBD1, a call not compared with the DNA. TRBV21-1 constitutes a pseudogene. As DNA, the CDR3 is TGTGCCAGCAGCAACCATTACAGGGGAAAGAACACCGGGGAGCTGTTTTTT. Protein: CASSNHYRGKNTGELFF.